The clone carrying this TCR beta chain was counted a few times. This CDR3 has 14 residues. V was cut by 4 bases and J by 0 bases, with 9 bases left in between. The germline CDR1 and CDR2 sequences are GTSNPN and SVGIG (reference sequence). Study processing details: Estimates of nucleated cell counts were drawn from the amplification of reference gene primers. TCRdb's copy holds only in-frame clones and misses some; the assay was immunoSEQ multiplex PCR. V, J and clone size reflect that table, while D and trimming were determined from the DNA. The sample includes nearly 200,000 clones, around four fifths of them seen just once. This sample is part of a study of blood T cell repertoires in COVID-19. About the study: The origin of the acute and convalescent COVID-19 samples was the United States, Italy and Spain. PBMCs, B-cell-depleted T cells, or T cells provided the cDNA or gDNA that made up the material.

The origin of this receptor is a man aged 55 to 70 with COVID-19, enrolled during active disease. The V call is TRBV30, the J call TRBJ1-4, with D perhaps matching TRBD1 (6 bases). The sequencing sample was made of peripheral blood. The CDR3 sequence is CAWKEGATNEKLFF. CDR3 nucleotides: TGTGCCTGGAAAGAGGGGGCAACTAATGAAAAACTGTTTTTT.